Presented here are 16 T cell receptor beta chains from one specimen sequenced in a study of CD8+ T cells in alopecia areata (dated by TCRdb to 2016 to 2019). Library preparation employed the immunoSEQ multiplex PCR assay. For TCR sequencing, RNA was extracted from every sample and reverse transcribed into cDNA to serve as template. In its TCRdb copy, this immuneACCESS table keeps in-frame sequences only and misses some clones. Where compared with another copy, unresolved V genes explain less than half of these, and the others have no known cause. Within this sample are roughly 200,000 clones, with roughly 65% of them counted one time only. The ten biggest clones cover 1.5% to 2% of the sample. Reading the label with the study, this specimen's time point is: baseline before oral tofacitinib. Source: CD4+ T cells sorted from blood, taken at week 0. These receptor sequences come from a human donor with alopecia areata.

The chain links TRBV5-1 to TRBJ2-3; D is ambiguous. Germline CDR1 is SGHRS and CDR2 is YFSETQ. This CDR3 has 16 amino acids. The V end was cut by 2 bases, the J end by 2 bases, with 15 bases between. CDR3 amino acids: CASSFVGTLLTDTQYF. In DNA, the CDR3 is TGCGCCAGCAGCTTCGTAGGTACTCTTCTCACAGATACGCAGTATTTT.

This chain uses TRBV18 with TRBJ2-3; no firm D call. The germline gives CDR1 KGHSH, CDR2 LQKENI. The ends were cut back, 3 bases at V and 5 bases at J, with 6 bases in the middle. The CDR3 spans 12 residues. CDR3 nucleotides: TGTGCCAGCTCACCTGGATTAGATACGCAGTATTTT. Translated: CASSPGLDTQYF. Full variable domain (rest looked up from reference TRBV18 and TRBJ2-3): NAGVMQNPRHLVRRRGQEARLRCSPMKGHSHVYWYRQLPEEGLKFMVYLQKENIIDESGMPKERFSAEFPKEGPSILRIQQVVRGDSAAYFCASSPGLDTQYFGPGTRLTVL.

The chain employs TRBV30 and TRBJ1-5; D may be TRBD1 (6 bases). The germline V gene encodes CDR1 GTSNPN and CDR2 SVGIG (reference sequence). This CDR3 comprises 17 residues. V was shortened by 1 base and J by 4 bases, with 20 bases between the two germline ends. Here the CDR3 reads CAWSEQGLTQGNQPQHF. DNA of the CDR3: TGTGCCTGGAGTGAACAGGGACTCACGCAGGGGAATCAGCCCCAGCATTTT.

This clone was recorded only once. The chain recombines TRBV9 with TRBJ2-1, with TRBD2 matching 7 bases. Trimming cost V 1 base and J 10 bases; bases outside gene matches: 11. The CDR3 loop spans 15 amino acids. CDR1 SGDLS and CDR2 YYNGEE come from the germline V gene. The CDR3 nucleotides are TGTGCCAGCAGCGTACGGGTCGAGCGGGGAGGGGAGCAGTTCTTC. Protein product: CASSVRVERGGEQFF.

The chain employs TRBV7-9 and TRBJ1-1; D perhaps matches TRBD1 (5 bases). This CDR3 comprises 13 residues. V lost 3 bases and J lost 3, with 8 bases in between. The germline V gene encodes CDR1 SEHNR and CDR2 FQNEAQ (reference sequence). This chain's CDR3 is CASSFGGDTEAFF. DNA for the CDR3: TGTGCCAGCAGCTTTGGGGGGGACACTGAAGCTTTCTTT.

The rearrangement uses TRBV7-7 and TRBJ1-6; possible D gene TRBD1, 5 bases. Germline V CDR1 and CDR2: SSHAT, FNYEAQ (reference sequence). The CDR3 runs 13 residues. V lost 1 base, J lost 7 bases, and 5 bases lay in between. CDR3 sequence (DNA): TGTGCCAGCAGCTTAGACAGGAATTCACCCCTCCACTTT. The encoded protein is CASSLDRNSPLHF.

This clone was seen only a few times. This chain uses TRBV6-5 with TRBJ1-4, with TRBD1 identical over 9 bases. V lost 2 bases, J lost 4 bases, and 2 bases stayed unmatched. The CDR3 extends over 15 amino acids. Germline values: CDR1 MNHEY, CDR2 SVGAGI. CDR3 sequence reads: CASSYPGQGNEKLFF. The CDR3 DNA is TGTGCCAGCAGTTACCCGGGACAGGGTAATGAAAAACTGTTTTTT.

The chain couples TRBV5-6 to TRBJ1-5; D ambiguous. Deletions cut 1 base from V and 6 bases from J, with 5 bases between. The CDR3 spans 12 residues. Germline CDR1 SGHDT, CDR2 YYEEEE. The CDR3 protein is CASSLWGQPQHF. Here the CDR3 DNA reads TGTGCCAGCAGCTTGTGGGGTCAGCCCCAGCATTTT.

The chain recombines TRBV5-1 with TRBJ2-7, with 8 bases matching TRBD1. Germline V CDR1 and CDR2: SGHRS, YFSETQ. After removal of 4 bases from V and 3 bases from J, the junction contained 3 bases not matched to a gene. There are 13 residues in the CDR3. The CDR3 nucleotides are TGCGCCAGCAGCAGCGGACAGGGCTACGAGCAGTACTTC. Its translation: CASSSGQGYEQYF.

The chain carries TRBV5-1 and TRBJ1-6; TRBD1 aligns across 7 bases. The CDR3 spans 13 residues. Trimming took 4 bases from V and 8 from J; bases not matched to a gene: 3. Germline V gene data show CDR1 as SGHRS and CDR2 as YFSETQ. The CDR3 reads CASSDQGDSPLHF. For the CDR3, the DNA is TGCGCCAGCAGCGACCAGGGGGATTCACCCCTCCACTTT.

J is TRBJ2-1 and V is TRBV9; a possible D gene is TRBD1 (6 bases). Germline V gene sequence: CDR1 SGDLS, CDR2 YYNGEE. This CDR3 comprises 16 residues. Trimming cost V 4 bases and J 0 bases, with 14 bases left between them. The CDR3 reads CASSTRQESSYNEQFF. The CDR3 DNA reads TGTGCCAGCAGCACCCGACAGGAGAGCTCCTACAATGAGCAGTTCTTC.

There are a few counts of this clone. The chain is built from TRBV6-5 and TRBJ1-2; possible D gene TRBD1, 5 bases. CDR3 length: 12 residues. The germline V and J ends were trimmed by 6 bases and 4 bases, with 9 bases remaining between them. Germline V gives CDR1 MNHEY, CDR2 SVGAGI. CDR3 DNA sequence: TGTGCCAGCAGCCCCGACAGCTATGGCTACACCTTC. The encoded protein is CASSPDSYGYTF.

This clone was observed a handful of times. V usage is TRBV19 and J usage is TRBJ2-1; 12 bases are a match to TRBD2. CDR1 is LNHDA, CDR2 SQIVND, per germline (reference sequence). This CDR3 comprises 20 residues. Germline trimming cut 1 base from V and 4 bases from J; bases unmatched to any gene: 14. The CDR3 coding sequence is TGTGCCAGTAGTATAGGAGGGTCACTAGCGGGGGGCCGGGGTTACAATGAGCAGTTCTTC. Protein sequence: CASSIGGSLAGGRGYNEQFF.

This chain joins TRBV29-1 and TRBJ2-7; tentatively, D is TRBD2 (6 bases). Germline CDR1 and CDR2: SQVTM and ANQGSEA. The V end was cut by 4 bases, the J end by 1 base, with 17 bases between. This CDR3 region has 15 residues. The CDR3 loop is CSVAGMRRGSYEQYF. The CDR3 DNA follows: TGCAGCGTTGCCGGGATGCGGCGGGGTTCCTACGAGCAGTACTTC.

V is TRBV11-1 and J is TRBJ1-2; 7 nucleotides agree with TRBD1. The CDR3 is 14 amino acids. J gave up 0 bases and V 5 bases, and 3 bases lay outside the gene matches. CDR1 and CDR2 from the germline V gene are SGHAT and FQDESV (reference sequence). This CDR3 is CASSPGTANYGYTF. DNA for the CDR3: TGTGCCAGCAGCCCCGGGACAGCTAACTATGGCTACACCTTC.

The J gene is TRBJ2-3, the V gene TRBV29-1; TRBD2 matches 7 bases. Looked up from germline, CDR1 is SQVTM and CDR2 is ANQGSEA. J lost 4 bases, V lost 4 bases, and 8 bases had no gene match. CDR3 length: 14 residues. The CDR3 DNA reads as TGCAGCGTTGCCGGACTAGTTGTCGCAGATACGCAGTATTTT. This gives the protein CSVAGLVVADTQYF.